The present T cell receptor beta chain was sequenced within a study of identifying expanded T cells in peripheral blood. Some clones are missing from TCRdb's copy, which holds only in-frame ones; the method was immunoSEQ multiplex PCR. Counted here are about 84,000 clones, approximately 83% occurring once; the ten biggest clones make up around 5.2%. V lost 5 bases and J lost 2, with 27 bases in between. This CDR3 has 19 residues. Germline V CDR1 and CDR2: SGHTA, FQGNSA. The sequence came from a person aged 18 to 70 in good health. This chain links TRBV7-2 with TRBJ1-2, with unresolved D. Sequenced input: blood. The CDR3 sequence: CASSRRHGRTDLQNYGYTF. In DNA form, the CDR3 reads TGTGCCAGCAGCCGAAGGCATGGCCGAACGGACCTCCAGAACTATGGCTACACCTTC.